This record covers a single T cell receptor (beta chain). The data were produced by immunoSEQ multiplex PCR, yet TCRdb's version contains in-frame clones alone and is incomplete. The top ten hold 1.7% of the sample, which has 250,000 to 300,000 clones, approximately 91% seen once. The sample belongs to a study of blood T cell repertoires in COVID-19. With V trimmed by 9 bases and J by 0 bases, 13 bases remained unmatched. CDR1 and CDR2 (germline): SGHTA, FQGNSA. The CDR3 is made up of 16 amino acids. The sequence was obtained from a woman aged 40 to 50 who had recovered from COVID-19. The sequenced sample was PBMCs or T cells enriched from blood (not recorded which). The rearrangement uses TRBV7-2 and TRBJ2-7, with 8 bases lining up with TRBD2. In DNA, the CDR3 is TGTGCCAGTCGCCCCACCCGGGGGGGTAGCTCCTACGAGCAGTACTTC. This translates into CASRPTRGGSSYEQYF.